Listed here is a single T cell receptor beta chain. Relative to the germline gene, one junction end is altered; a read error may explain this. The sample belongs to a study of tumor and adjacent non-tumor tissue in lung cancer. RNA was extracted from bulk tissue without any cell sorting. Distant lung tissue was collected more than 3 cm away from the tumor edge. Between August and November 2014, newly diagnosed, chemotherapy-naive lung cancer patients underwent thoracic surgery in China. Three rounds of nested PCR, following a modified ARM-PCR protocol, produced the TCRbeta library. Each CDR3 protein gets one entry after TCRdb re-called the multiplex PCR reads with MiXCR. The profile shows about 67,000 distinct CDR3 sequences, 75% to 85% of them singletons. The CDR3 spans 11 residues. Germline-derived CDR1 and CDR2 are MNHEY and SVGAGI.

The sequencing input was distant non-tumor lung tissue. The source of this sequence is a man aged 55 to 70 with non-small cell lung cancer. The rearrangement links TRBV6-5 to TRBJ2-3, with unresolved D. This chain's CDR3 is CASSYHDTQYF. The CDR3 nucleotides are TGCGCCAGCAGTTACCATGATACGCAGTATTTT.